This T cell receptor (beta chain) stems from a study of long-term antiretroviral therapy in people with HIV (dated 2022 in TCRdb). For the study in its entirety: The earliest samples were collected approximately a decade before the 2015 WHO recommendation for immediate ART, a period when ART was typically delayed until CD4 counts fell. Of the approximately 32 participants with HIV, fewer than twelve were female. A retrospective serial study tested whether changes in peripheral blood TRB repertoire composition and diversity were associated with ART initiation and durable HIV suppression. The cohort contributed over 150 cryopreserved PBMC samples from 30 adults with confirmed HIV infection, collected serially over a mean of about six years (range 1-12). No cross-contamination during QIAcube processing was seen in test extractions of a monoclonal T-cell line run alongside 33 polyclonal samples. Results and caveats for the whole study, not just this receptor: HIV repertoires had narrower CDR3 length ranges than controls, and the network structure suggested an antigen-experienced repertoire that shifted only slightly toward naive after ART. Since PBMC availability was limited, sequencing covered only the TCR beta chain, with no alpha chain pairing. Starting ART was linked to a significant rise in TRB diversity, yet even with long-term ART the diversity remained significantly lower than in transplant donor controls. Because cell numbers in pre-ART samples were limited, unsorted PBMC were profiled instead of sorted CD4+ and CD8+ T cells. Expanded TRB clones identified before ART initiation dominated the repertoire across all time points, though the dominance fluctuated and decreased in many PLHIV after ART. Inferences about post-ART repertoire changes are limited because no data were available on ART adherence, viral resistance or therapy changes. The samples span the years 2004 to 2017, and the ART regimens used may be less effective than current regimens.

Sequencing of the TRB variable region was done with the immunoSEQ hsTCRB v3.0 assay at survey level resolution. The targeted TRB sequencing depth was about 40,000-50,000 T-cell genomes per sample. TRB libraries were pooled and sequenced on an Illumina MiSeq using a v3 150-cycle kit. On the authors' methods: Analysis of repertoires was carried out in R inside a reproducible Nextflow workflow spanning QC, data transformation and analysis. LymphoSeq2, an R package for AIRR-Seq data exploration, was used to implement custom analyses. After excluding several samples that yielded fewer than 5000 total TRB sequences, around 190 HIV repertoires remained for analysis. Among the approximately 180 HIV repertoires that were kept, 59 were collected before ART initiation and roughly 130 were collected after ART initiation. Repertoires were downsampled to 5000 TRB nucleotide sequences, and summary statistics were averaged over 100 downsampling iterations. Only TRB sequences with CDR3 regions of at least seven amino acids were retained for analysis. Diversity was measured with a Shannon entropy-derived clonality score and the Gini coefficient. In the repertoire networks, any two of the top 5000 CDR3 amino acid sequences were linked whenever the two sequences differed by an edit distance of one. Antigen specificity groups and MHC restriction were predicted for TRB CDR3 amino acid sequences with GLIPH2. Known CMV, EBV, HIV or tissue antigen associations were flagged by matching CDR3 amino acid sequences against VDJdb and McPAS-TCR. Pre-ART, post-ART and control groups were compared with Wilcoxon signed-rank tests and Holm-Bonferroni correction. TCRdb provides this immuneACCESS table in a form limited to in-frame rearrangements. Some clones are lacking; in checked studies, under half of them reflect an unresolved V gene, and why the rest are absent is not known. The V and J calls and clone size were taken over from that table, and D and trimming were inferred from the DNA. Counted in this sample were 25,000 to 30,000 clones; around 80% of them appeared once. The leading ten clones occupy roughly 10% of the sample.

Of note for this clone: This clone's antigen is unknown. Base-call qualities are not available, and no considerably larger clone is one nucleotide away.

Participants were included only if at least one PBMC sample before ART initiation and at least two post-ART samples were available. Every participant with HIV received treatment in the United States of America. Before DNA extraction, cryopreserved samples of roughly 1-10 million PBMC were thawed and washed. At the time of the earliest PBMC sample for each participant with HIV, ages ranged from about 23 to 60 years. PBMC samples from each participant spanned 1-4 timepoints before ART initiation and 2-8 timepoints after ART initiation, with a median of 7 samples. For every participant, serial HIV viral load, CD4+ T-cell count, ART history and demographic data were obtained. Genomic DNA was extracted from unsorted PBMC with a Qiagen kit on a QIAcube, with processing performed in batches of 12 samples. Counted from cysteine to phenylalanine, this CDR3 has 13 amino acids. Only the CDR3 region is kept as DNA, spanning 39 bases read in frame from base 1. According to the germline V gene, CDR1 reads SGHRS and CDR2 reads YFSETQ. V is pared back by 0 bases and J by 10 bases, with 10 bases lying between the germline termini.

Sequenced here: unsorted PBMCs, sampled nearly 2.9 years after starting antiretroviral therapy. The sequence derives from a man aged 25 to 40 with HIV. The receptor chain draws on TRBV5-1 and TRBJ1-4; the D gene is not confidently resolved. CDR3 loop: CASSLGTDGKLFF. The bases read TGCGCCAGCAGCTTGGGGACCGATGGAAAACTGTTTTTT.